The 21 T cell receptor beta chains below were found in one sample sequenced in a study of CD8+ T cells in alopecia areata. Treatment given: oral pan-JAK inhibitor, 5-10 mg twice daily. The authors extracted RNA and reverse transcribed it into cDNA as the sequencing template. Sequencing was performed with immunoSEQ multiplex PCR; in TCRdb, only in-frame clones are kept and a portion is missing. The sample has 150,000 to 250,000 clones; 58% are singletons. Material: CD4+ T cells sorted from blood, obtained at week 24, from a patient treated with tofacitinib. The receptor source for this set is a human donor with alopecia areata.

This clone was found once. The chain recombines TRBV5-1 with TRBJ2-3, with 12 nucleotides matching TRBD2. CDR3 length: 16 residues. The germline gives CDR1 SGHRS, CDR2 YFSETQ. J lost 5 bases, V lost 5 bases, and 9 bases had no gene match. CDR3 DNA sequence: TGCGCCAGCAGTTTCGGGACTAGCGGGCTACAAGATACGCAGTATTTT. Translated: CASSFGTSGLQDTQYF.

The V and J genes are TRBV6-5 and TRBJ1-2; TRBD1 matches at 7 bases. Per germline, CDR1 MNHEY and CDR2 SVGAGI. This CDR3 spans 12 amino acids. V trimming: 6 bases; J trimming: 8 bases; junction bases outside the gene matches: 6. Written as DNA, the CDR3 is TGTGCCAGCAGGCGACAGGGAGGCGGCTACACCTTC. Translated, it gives CASRRQGGGYTF.

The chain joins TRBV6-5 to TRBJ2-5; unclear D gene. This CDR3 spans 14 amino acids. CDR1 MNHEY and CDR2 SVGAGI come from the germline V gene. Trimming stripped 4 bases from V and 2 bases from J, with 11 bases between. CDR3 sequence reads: CASSLMVSQETQYF. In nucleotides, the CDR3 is TGTGCCAGCAGTTTAATGGTCAGTCAAGAGACCCAGTACTTC.

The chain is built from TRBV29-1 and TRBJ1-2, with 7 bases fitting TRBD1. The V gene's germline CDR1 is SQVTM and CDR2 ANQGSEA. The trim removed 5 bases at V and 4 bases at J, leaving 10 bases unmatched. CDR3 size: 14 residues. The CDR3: CSVLRGRGGYGYTF. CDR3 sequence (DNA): TGCAGCGTTTTAAGGGGGCGAGGTGGCTATGGCTACACCTTC.

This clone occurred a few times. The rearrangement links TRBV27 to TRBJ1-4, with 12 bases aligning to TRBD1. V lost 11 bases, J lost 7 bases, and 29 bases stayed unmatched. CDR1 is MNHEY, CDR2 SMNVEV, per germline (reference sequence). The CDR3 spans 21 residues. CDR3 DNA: TGTGCCGCCCCCCGGGACAGGGGGCGCATGAGGTTGGTTGGGTTTGGTGAAAAACTGTTTTTT. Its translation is CAAPRDRGRMRLVGFGEKLFF. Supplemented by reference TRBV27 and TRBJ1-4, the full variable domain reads EAQVTQNPRYLITVTGKKLTVTCSQNMNHEYMSWYRQDPGLGLRQIYYSMNVEVTDKGDVPEGYKVSRKEKRNFPLILESPSPNQTSLYFCAAPRDRGRMRLVGFGEKLFFGSGTQLSVL.

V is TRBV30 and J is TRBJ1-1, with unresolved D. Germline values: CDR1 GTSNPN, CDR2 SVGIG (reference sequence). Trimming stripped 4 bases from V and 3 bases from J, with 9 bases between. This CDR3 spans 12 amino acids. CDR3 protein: CAWKMGYTEAFF. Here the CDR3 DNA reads TGTGCCTGGAAAATGGGATACACTGAAGCTTTCTTT.

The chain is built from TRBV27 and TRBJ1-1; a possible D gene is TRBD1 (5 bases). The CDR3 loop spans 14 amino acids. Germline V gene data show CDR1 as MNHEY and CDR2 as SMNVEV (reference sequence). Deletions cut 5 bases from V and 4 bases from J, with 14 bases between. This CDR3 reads CASSKTARTTEAFF. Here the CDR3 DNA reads TGTGCCAGCAGTAAGACAGCTCGGACCACTGAAGCTTTCTTT.

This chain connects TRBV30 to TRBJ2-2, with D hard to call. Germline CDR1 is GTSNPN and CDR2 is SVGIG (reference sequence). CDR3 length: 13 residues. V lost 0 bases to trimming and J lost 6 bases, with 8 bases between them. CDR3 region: CAWSVISAGELFF. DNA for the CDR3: TGTGCCTGGAGTGTCATTTCGGCCGGGGAGCTGTTTTTT.

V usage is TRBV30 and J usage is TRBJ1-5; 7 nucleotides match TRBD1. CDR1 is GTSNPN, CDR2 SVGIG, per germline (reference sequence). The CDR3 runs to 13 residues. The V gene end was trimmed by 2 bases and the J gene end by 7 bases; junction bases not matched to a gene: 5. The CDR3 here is CAWSYTGEQPQHF. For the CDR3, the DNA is TGTGCCTGGAGTTATACAGGGGAACAGCCCCAGCATTTT.

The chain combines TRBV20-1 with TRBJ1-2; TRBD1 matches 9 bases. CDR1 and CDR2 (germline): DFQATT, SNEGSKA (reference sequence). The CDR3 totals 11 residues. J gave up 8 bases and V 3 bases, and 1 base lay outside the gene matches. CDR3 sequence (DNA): TGCAGTGCTAGGGGGACAGGGGGCTACACCTTC. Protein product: CSARGTGGYTF.

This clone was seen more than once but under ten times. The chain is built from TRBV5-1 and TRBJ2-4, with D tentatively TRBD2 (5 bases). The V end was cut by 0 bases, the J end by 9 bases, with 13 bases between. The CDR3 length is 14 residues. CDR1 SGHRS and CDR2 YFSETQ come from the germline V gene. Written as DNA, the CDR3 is TGCGCCAGCAGCTTGGAAGTTAGCGAGGGCATTCAGTACTTC. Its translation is CASSLEVSEGIQYF.

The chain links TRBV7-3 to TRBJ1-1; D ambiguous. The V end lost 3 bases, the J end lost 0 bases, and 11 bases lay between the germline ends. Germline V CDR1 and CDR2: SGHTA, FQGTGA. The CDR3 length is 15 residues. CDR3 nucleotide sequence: TGTGCCAGCAGCTTGGTCGACCTCATGAACACTGAAGCTTTCTTT. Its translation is CASSLVDLMNTEAFF.

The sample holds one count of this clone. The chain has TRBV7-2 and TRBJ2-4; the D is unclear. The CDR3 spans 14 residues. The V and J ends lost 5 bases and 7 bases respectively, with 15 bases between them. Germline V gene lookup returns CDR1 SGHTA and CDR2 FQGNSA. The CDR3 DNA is TGTGCCAGCAGCACAGAAGCCATCGGGAACATTCAGTACTTC. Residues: CASSTEAIGNIQYF.

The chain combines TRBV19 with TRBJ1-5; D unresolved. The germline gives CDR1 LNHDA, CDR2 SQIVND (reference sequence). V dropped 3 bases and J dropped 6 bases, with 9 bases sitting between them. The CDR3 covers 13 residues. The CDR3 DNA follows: TGTGCCAGTAGTATGGGCGTAACTCAGCCCCAGCATTTT. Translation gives CASSMGVTQPQHF.

CDR3 bases: TGTGCCAGCCCAGGTCTTGTGCGACAGTCGAACACTGAAGCTTTCTTT. It is translated as CASPGLVRQSNTEAFF. This sequence joins TRBV27 and TRBJ1-1, with a possible D match to TRBD1 (5 bases). Trimming cost V 8 bases and J 1 base, with 20 bases left between them. Per germline, CDR1 MNHEY and CDR2 SMNVEV (reference sequence). This CDR3 contains 16 residues.

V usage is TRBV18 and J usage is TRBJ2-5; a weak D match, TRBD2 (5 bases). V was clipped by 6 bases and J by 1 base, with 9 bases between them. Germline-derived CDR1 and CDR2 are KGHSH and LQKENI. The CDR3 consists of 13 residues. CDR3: CASSEGIQETQYF. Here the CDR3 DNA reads TGTGCCAGCTCCGAGGGCATCCAAGAGACCCAGTACTTC.

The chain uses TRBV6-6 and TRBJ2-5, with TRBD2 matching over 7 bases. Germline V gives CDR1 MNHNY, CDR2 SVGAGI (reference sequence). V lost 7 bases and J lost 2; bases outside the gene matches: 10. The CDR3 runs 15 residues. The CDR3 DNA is TGTGCCAGCATCCCGGGGGAGGGGTTTCAAGAGACCCAGTACTTC. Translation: CASIPGEGFQETQYF.

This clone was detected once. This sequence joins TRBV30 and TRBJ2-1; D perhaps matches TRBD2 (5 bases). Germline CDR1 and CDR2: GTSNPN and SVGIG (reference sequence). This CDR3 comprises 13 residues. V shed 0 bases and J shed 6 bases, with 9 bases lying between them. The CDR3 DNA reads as TGTGCCTGGAGTGTGGTAGCGCTCAATGAGCAGTTCTTC. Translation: CAWSVVALNEQFF.

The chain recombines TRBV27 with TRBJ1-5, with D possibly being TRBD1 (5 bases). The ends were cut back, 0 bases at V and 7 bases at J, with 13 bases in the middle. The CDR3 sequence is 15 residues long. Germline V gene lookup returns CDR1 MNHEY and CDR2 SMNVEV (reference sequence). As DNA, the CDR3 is TGTGCCAGCAGTTTATCGCGGGGGGGAGAACAGCCCCAGCATTTT. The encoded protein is CASSLSRGGEQPQHF.

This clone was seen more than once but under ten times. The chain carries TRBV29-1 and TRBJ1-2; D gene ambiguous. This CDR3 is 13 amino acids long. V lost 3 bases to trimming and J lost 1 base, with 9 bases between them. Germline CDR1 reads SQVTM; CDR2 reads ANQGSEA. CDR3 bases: TGCAGCGTTGACGTAGGCCTTAACTATGGCTACACCTTC. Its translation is CSVDVGLNYGYTF.

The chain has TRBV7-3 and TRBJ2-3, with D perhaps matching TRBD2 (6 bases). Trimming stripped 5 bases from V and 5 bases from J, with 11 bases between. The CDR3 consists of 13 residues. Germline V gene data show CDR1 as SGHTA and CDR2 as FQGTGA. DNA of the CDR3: TGTGCCAGCAGCCTTGGAGCGGGAGATACGCAGTATTTT. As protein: CASSLGAGDTQYF.